The present TCR beta chain was sequenced within a study of blood T cell repertoires in COVID-19. CDR1 is SGDLS, CDR2 YYNGEE, per germline. The CDR3 is 14 residues long. V lost 5 bases to trimming and J lost 8 bases, with 16 bases between them. Assignments of participants to cohorts depended upon their own reported clinical history. Assay used: immunoSEQ multiplex PCR; TCRdb lists only in-frame clones, some missing. The sample includes about 140,000 clones, approximately 83% of them seen just once. This receptor was identified in a man aged 65 to 85 who had been exposed to COVID-19. The V gene is TRBV9, the J gene TRBJ2-2; D ambiguous. The sequencing input was PBMCs or T cells enriched from blood (not recorded which). The CDR3 sequence is CASRLRPWRGELFF. CDR3 coding DNA: TGTGCCAGCAGACTACGCCCTTGGCGGGGGGAGCTGTTTTTT.